A selection of T cell receptor beta chains follows, all from one sample in a study of OX40 agonist ivuxolimab in advanced cancers. Sequencing used immunoSEQ multiplex PCR; TCRdb keeps in-frame clones, though not all of them. The repertoire holds about 15,000 clones, more than 75% seen once, with 35% in the top ten. The sequencing here drew on CD4+ or CD8+ T cells sorted from blood, taken in a trial of the OX40 agonist ivuxolimab. The receptors shown here come from an adult with an advanced solid tumor such as melanoma, head and neck, liver or kidney cancer. The CDR3 runs from the conserved cysteine through the conserved F or W. Each record gives: CDR3 protein, CDR3 DNA, CDR3 length, J gene, V gene, clone size, D gene. D genes are given only for firm matches. Rows may omit the clone size; those that give it use once, few, many or a size class.

CDR3: CASTGEGALGNTIYF
DNA: TGTGCCAGTACCGGAGAGGGGGCGCTTGGAAACACCATATATTTT
length: 15
J: TRBJ1-3
V: TRBV19
size: -
D: TRBD1

CDR3: CASSYSEGTYGYTF
DNA: TGTGCCAGCAGTTACTCGGAGGGGACCTATGGCTACACCTTC
length: 14
J: TRBJ1-2
V: TRBV6-5
size: -
D: -

CDR3: CASSDTGVATNEKLFF
DNA: TGTGCCAGCAGTGATACAGGGGTAGCAACTAATGAAAAACTGTTTTTT
length: 16
J: TRBJ1-4
V: TRBV2
size: -
D: TRBD1

CDR3: CASSPGFNYGYTF
DNA: TGTGCCAGCAGTCCGGGCTTTAACTATGGCTACACCTTC
length: 13
J: TRBJ1-2
V: TRBV6-4
size: -
D: -

CDR3: CASSLRGGTVKAFF
DNA: TGTGCCAGCAGTTTAAGGGGGGGGACAGTTAAAGCTTTCTTT
length: 14
J: TRBJ1-1
V: TRBV27
size: -
D: TRBD1

CDR3: CSAVPGRQSTDTQYF
DNA: TGCAGCGCAGTACCCGGAAGACAGAGCACAGATACGCAGTATTTT
length: 15
J: TRBJ2-3
V: TRBV29-1
size: -
D: -

CDR3: CAISDRSTSLVTDTQYF
DNA: TGTGCCATCAGTGACCGATCGACTAGTTTGGTCACAGATACGCAGTATTTT
length: 17
J: TRBJ2-3
V: TRBV10-3
size: -
D: -

CDR3: CASSFARQGKETQYF
DNA: TGTGCCAGCAGCTTCGCGAGACAGGGAAAAGAGACCCAGTACTTC
length: 15
J: TRBJ2-5
V: TRBV5-6
size: few
D: TRBD1

CDR3: CASSLGRARDTQYF
DNA: TGTGCCAGCAGTTTAGGCAGGGCTCGCGATACGCAGTATTTT
length: 14
J: TRBJ2-3
V: TRBV27
size: -
D: -

CDR3: CASRTAAGDIYEQYF
DNA: TGTGCCAGCAGGACGGCAGCGGGGGACATCTACGAGCAGTACTTC
length: 15
J: TRBJ2-7
V: TRBV6-6
size: -
D: TRBD2

CDR3: CASSLGYEQYF
DNA: TGCGCCAGCAGCTTGGGATACGAGCAGTACTTC
length: 11
J: TRBJ2-7
V: TRBV5-1
size: -
D: -

CDR3: CASSFLSGDEQYF
DNA: TGTGCCAGCAGTTTTCTGAGTGGCGACGAGCAGTACTTC
length: 13
J: TRBJ2-7
V: TRBV28
size: few
D: -

CDR3: CASSPSEESYTQYF
DNA: TGCGCCAGCAGCCCATCCGAAGAGAGTTATACGCAGTATTTT
length: 14
J: TRBJ2-3
V: TRBV4-3
size: -
D: -

CDR3: CATNTGSYNSPLHF
DNA: TGTGCCACCAATACGGGATCCTATAATTCACCCCTCCACTTT
length: 14
J: TRBJ1-6
V: TRBV19
size: -
D: -

CDR3: CASSRSNQPQHF
DNA: TGTGCCAGCAGTAGGAGCAATCAGCCCCAGCATTTT
length: 12
J: TRBJ1-5
V: TRBV27
size: -
D: -

CDR3: CASSPGTETQYF
DNA: TGTGCCAGCAGCCCTGGGACGGAGACCCAGTACTTC
length: 12
J: TRBJ2-5
V: TRBV7-8
size: -
D: -

CDR3: CASSLAGGRTDTQYF
DNA: TGTGCCAGCAGCTTAGCGGGCGGAAGGACAGATACGCAGTATTTT
length: 15
J: TRBJ2-3
V: TRBV7-6
size: once
D: -

CDR3: CASSLPGQKNGYTF
DNA: TGTGCCAGCAGTTTACCGGGACAAAAAAATGGCTACACCTTC
length: 14
J: TRBJ1-2
V: TRBV27
size: -
D: -

CDR3: CASRTDPGELFF
DNA: TGTGCCAGCAGAACTGACCCCGGGGAGCTGTTTTTT
length: 12
J: TRBJ2-2
V: TRBV11-2
size: -
D: -

CDR3: CASSSGHLNQPQHF
DNA: TGTGCCAGCAGCTCAGGACACCTTAATCAGCCCCAGCATTTT
length: 14
J: TRBJ1-5
V: TRBV11-2
size: -
D: -

CDR3: CASSGTGTNTGELFF
DNA: TGTGCCAGCAGCGGGACCGGGACCAACACCGGGGAGCTGTTTTTT
length: 15
J: TRBJ2-2
V: TRBV9
size: few
D: -

CDR3: CASSLARRQNTEAFF
DNA: TGTGCCAGCAGCTTAGCGCGGAGACAGAACACTGAAGCTTTCTTT
length: 15
J: TRBJ1-1
V: TRBV7-6
size: -
D: -

CDR3: CASSLELAGGLGSYEQYF
DNA: TGTGCCAGCAGCCTCGAACTAGCGGGGGGGCTTGGGTCCTACGAGCAGTACTTC
length: 18
J: TRBJ2-7
V: TRBV5-5
size: -
D: TRBD2

CDR3: CASSLLRAFKETQYF
DNA: TGTGCCAGCAGCTTACTAAGGGCATTTAAGGAGACCCAGTACTTC
length: 15
J: TRBJ2-5
V: TRBV7-8
size: -
D: -

CDR3: CASSTFGDQPQHF
DNA: TGTGCCAGTAGTACCTTCGGGGATCAGCCCCAGCATTTT
length: 13
J: TRBJ1-5
V: TRBV19
size: -
D: -

CDR3: CSVVDGVNTEAFF
DNA: TGCAGCGTTGTAGACGGGGTGAACACTGAAGCTTTCTTT
length: 13
J: TRBJ1-1
V: TRBV29-1
size: -
D: -

CDR3: CASSLRGVFQETQYF
DNA: TGTGCCAGCAGCTTGAGGGGGGTATTCCAAGAGACCCAGTACTTC
length: 15
J: TRBJ2-5
V: TRBV5-4
size: -
D: -

CDR3: CASSSGTGKHEQYF
DNA: TGTGCCAGCAGCTCCGGGACAGGGAAGCACGAGCAGTACTTC
length: 14
J: TRBJ2-7
V: TRBV5-4
size: -
D: TRBD1

CDR3: CASSFRGQGTGELFF
DNA: TGTGCCAGCAGCTTTAGAGGCCAGGGCACCGGGGAGCTGTTTTTT
length: 15
J: TRBJ2-2
V: TRBV6-5
size: -
D: -

CDR3: CASSLGRQVGKNIQYF
DNA: TGTGCCAGCAGCTTGGGGCGTCAAGTCGGAAAAAACATTCAGTACTTC
length: 16
J: TRBJ2-4
V: TRBV5-6
size: -
D: -

CDR3: CASSPDTGELFF
DNA: TGTGCCAGCAGCCCCGACACCGGGGAGCTGTTTTTT
length: 12
J: TRBJ2-2
V: TRBV7-3
size: -
D: -

CDR3: CATSRVRVETQYF
DNA: TGTGCCACCAGCAGAGTCAGGGTAGAGACCCAGTACTTC
length: 13
J: TRBJ2-5
V: TRBV15
size: -
D: -

CDR3: CASSPTGTANYGYTF
DNA: TGTGCCAGCAGCCCTACCGGGACCGCCAACTATGGCTACACCTTC
length: 15
J: TRBJ1-2
V: TRBV9
size: -
D: -

CDR3: CASPPSARDFDGYTF
DNA: TGTGCCAGCCCACCGTCGGCCAGGGACTTCGATGGCTACACCTTC
length: 15
J: TRBJ1-2
V: TRBV7-9
size: -
D: -

CDR3: CASSIGDVGTEAFF
DNA: TGTGCCAGTAGTATAGGGGATGTAGGTACTGAAGCTTTCTTT
length: 14
J: TRBJ1-1
V: TRBV19
size: -
D: -

CDR3: CASSGGSSYYGYTF
DNA: TGTGCCAGCAGTGGCGGGTCTTCCTACTATGGCTACACCTTC
length: 14
J: TRBJ1-2
V: TRBV25-1
size: -
D: -

CDR3: CASTDYYNEQFF
DNA: TGTGCCAGCACGGACTACTACAATGAGCAGTTCTTC
length: 12
J: TRBJ2-1
V: TRBV5-6
size: -
D: -

CDR3: CASSYSQTYEQYF
DNA: TGTGCCAGCAGTTACTCCCAAACCTACGAGCAGTACTTC
length: 13
J: TRBJ2-7
V: TRBV6-5
size: -
D: -

CDR3: CASSGLGREQEKLFF
DNA: TGTGCCAGCAGCGGGTTGGGCAGGGAGCAAGAAAAACTGTTTTTT
length: 15
J: TRBJ1-4
V: TRBV9
size: -
D: -

CDR3: CASSQGGTNEKLFF
DNA: TGCGCCAGCAGCCAAGGGGGAACTAATGAAAAACTGTTTTTT
length: 14
J: TRBJ1-4
V: TRBV4-3
size: -
D: -